This TCR beta chain is from a study of blood T cell repertoires in COVID-19. Study overall: Samples representing acute and convalescent COVID-19 were sourced from the United States, Italy and Spain.

Germline V gives CDR1 SGHTA, CDR2 FQGNSA. The CDR3 is 15 residues long. With 10 bases removed from V and 2 bases from J, the gap between germline ends came to 18 bases. Seattle cases were enrolled at active infection and followed longitudinally. Profiling relied on immunoSEQ multiplex PCR, and the TCRdb table lists in-frame clones only, not all of them. The data hold under 300,000 clones, with about 90% observed a single time. The TCR sequence derives from an older woman with COVID-19, enrolled during active disease. V gene TRBV7-2 combines with J gene TRBJ1-5, with a weak D call TRBD1 (6 bases). Specimen: peripheral blood. CDR3 residues: CATSSTGKGNQPQHF. CDR3 nucleotide sequence: TGTGCCACCTCTAGTACAGGGAAAGGCAATCAGCCCCAGCATTTT.